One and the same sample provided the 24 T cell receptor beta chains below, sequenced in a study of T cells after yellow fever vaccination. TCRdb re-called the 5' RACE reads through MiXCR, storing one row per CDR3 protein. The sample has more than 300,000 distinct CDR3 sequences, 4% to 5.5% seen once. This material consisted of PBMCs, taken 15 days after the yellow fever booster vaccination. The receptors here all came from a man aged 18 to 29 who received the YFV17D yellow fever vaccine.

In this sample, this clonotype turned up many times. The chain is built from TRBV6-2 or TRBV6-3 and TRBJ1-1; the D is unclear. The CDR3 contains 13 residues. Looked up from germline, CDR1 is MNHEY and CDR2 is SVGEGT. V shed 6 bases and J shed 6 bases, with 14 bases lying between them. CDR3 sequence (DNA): TGTGCCAGCAGCCGCTCTCCTTGGGCTGAAGCTTTCTTT. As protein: CASSRSPWAEAFF.

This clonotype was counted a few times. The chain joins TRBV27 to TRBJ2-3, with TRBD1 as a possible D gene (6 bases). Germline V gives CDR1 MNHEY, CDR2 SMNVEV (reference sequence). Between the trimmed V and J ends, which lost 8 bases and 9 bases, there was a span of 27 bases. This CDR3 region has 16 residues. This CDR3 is CASGTTGTRLGRTQYF. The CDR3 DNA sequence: TGTGCCAGCGGAACAACCGGGACACGTCTAGGAAGGACGCAGTATTTT.

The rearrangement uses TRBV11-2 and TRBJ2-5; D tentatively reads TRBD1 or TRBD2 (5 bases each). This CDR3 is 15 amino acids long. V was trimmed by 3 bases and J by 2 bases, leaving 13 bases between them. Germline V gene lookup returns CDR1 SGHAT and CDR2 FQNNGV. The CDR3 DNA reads TGTGCCAGCAGCTTTTACCCCGGGGCTCAAGAGACCCAGTACTTC. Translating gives CASSFYPGAQETQYF.

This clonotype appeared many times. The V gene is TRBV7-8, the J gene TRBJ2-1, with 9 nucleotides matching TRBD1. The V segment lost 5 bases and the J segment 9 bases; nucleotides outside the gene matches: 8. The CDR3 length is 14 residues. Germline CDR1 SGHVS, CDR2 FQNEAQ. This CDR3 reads CASSDRDRASEQFF. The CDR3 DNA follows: TGTGCCAGCAGCGACCGGGACAGGGCGAGTGAGCAGTTCTTC.

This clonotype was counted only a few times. CDR3 sequence: CASSLWRAVTGANVLTF. The DNA of the CDR3 is TGTGCCAGCAGTTTGTGGCGGGCCGTCACTGGGGCCAACGTCCTGACTTTC. J is TRBJ2-6 and V is TRBV27, with a weak D call TRBD2 (5 bases). CDR1 is MNHEY, CDR2 SMNVEV, per germline (reference sequence). CDR3 length: 17 residues. The ends were cut back, 3 bases at V and 2 bases at J, with 14 bases in the middle.

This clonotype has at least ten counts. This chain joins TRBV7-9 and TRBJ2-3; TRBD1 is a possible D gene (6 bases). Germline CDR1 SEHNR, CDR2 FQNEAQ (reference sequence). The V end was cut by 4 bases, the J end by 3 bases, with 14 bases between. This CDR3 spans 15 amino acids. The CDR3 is CASSSRRGGTDTQYF. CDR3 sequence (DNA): TGTGCCAGCAGCTCCCGCAGGGGTGGGACAGATACGCAGTATTTT.

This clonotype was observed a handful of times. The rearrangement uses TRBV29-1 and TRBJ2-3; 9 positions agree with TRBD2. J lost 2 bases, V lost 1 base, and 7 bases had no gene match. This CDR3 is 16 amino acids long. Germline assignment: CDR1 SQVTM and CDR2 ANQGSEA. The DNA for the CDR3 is TGCAGCGTTGAAGCAAGGACTAGCGCAACCACAGATACGCAGTATTTT. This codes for CSVEARTSATTDTQYF.

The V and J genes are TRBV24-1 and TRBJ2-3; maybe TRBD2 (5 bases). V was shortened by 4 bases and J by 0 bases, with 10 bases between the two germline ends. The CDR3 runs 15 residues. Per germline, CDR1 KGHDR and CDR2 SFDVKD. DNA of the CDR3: TGTGCCACCAGTGACCCCCGAGGGAGCACAGATACGCAGTATTTT. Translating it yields CATSDPRGSTDTQYF.

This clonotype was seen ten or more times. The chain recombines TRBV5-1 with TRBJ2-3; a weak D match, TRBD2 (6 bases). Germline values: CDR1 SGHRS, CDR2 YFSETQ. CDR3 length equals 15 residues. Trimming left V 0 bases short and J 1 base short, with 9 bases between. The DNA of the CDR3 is TGCGCCAGCAGCTTGGTTCCGGGGGGCACAGATACGCAGTATTTT. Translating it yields CASSLVPGGTDTQYF.

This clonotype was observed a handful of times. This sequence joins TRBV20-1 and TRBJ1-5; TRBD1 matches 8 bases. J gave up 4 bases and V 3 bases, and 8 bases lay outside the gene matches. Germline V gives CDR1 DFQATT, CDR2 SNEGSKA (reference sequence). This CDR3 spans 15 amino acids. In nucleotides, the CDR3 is TGCAGTGCTAGCAGCAGGGGGCTCGGGAATCAGCCCCAGCATTTT. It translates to CSASSRGLGNQPQHF.

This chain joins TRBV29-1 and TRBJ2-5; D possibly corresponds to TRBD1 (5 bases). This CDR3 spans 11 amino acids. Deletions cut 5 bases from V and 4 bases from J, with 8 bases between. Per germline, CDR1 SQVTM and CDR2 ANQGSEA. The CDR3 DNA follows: TGCAGCGTTTATCAGGGAGAGACCCAGTACTTC. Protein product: CSVYQGETQYF.

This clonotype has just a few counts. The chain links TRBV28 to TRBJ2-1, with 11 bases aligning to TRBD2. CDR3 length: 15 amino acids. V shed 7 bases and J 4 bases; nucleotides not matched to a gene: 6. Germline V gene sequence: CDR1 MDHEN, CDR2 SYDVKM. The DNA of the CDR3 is TGTGCCAGCACGGCGTCTAGCGGGGGGTACAATGAGCAGTTCTTC. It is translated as CASTASSGGYNEQFF.

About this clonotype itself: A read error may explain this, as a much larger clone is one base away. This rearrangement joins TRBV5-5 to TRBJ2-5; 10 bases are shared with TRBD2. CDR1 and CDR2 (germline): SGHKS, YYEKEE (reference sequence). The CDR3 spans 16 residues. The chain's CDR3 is CASSLSSGGAGESQYF. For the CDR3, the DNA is TGTGCCAGCAGCTTGTCCAGCGGGGGGGCCGGAGAGAGCCAGTACTTC.

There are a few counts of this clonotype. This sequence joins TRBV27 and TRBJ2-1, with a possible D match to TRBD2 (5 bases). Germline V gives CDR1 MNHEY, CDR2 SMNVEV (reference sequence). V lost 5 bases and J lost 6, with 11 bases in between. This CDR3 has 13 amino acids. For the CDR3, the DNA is TGTGCCAGCAGTATGTCGGGGATCAATGAGCAGTTCTTC. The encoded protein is CASSMSGINEQFF.

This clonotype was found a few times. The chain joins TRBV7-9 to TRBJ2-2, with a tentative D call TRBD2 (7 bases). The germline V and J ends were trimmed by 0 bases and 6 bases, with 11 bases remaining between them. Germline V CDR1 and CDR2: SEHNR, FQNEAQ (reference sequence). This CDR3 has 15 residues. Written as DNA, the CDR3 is TGTGCCAGCAGCTTAGCCGGGGGGCACGCCGGGGAGCTGTTTTTT. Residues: CASSLAGGHAGELFF. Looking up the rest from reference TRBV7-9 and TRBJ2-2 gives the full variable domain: DTGVSQNPRHKITKRGQNVTFRCDPISEHNRLYWYRQTLGQGPEFLTYFQNEAQLEKSRLLSDRFSAERPKGSFSTLEIQRTEQGDSAMYLCASSLAGGHAGELFFGEGSRLTVL.

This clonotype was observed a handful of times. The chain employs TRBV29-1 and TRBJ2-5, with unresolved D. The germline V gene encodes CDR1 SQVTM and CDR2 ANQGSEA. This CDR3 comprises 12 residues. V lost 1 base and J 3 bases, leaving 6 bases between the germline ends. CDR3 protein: CSVEGREETQYF. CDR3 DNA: TGCAGCGTTGAAGGTCGAGAAGAGACCCAGTACTTC. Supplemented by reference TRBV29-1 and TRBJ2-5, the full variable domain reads SAVISQKPSRDICQRGTSLTIQCQVDSQVTMMFWYRQQPGQSLTLIATANQGSEATYESGFVIDKFPISRPNLTFSTLTVSNMSPEDSSIYLCSVEGREETQYFGPGTRLLVL.

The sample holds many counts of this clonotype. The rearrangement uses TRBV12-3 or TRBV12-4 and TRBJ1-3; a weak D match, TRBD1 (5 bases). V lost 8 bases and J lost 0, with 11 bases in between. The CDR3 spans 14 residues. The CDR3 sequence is CASLRASSGNTIYF. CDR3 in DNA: TGTGCCAGCCTCAGGGCCAGCTCTGGAAACACCATATATTTT.

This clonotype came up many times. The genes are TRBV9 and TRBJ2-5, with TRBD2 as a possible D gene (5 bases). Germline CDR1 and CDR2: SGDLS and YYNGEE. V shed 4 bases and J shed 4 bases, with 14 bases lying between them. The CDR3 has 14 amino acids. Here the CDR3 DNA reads TGTGCCAGCAGCTCTCGGGGTGGGCCAGAGACCCAGTACTTC. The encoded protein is CASSSRGGPETQYF. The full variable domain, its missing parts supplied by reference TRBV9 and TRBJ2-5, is DSGVTQTPKHLITATGQRVTLRCSPRSGDLSVYWYQQSLDQGLQFLIQYYNGEERAKGNILERFSAQQFPDLHSELNLSSLELGDSALYFCASSSRGGPETQYFGPGTRLLVL.

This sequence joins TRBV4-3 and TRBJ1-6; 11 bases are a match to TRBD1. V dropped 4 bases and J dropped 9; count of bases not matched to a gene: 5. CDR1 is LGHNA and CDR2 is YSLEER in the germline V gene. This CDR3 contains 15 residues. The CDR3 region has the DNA TGCGCCAGCAGCCCGGTGGACAGGGGGCTTTCACCCCTCCACTTT. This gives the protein CASSPVDRGLSPLHF.

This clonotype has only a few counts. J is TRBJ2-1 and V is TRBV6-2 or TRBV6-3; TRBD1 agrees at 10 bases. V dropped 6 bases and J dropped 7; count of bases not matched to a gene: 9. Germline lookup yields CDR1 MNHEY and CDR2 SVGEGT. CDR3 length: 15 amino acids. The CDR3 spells CASSVPGQGSNEQFF. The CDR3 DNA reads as TGTGCCAGCAGCGTTCCGGGACAGGGGTCGAATGAGCAGTTCTTC.

The CDR3 bases are TGTGCTAGTGGTTCAACTAACCCTAGCACAGATACGCAGTATTTT. This codes for CASGSTNPSTDTQYF. This sequence joins TRBV12-5 and TRBJ2-3; D not certain. The germline CDR1 and CDR2 sequences are LGHNT and FRNRAP. V lost 4 bases, J lost 0 bases, and 11 bases lay in between. The CDR3 is 15 residues long.

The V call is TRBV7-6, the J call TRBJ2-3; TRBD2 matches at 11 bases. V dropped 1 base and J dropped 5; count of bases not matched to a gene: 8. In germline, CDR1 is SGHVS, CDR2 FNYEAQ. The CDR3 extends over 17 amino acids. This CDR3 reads CASSLGASGGLIDTQYF. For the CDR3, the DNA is TGTGCCAGCAGCTTAGGCGCTAGCGGGGGGTTAATAGATACGCAGTATTTT.

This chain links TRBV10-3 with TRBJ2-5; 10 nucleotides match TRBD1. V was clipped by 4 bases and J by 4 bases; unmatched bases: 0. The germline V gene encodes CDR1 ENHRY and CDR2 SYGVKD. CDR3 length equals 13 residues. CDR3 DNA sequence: TGTGCCATCAGTGGACAGGGGGCAGAGACCCAGTACTTC. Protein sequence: CAISGQGAETQYF.

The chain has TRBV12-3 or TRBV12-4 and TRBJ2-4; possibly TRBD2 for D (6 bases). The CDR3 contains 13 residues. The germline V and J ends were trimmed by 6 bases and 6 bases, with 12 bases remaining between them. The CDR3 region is CASRELAGNIQYF. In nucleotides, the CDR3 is TGTGCCAGCAGGGAACTAGCCGGAAACATTCAGTACTTC.